This TCR beta chain was captured by sequencing in a study of PD-L1 blockade in urothelial cancer. Study background: The analyses of blood took place 3 weeks (second dose) and 6 weeks after treatment start. Study-level results: More expansion of tumor-associated blood clones, seen at 3 weeks, marked durable-benefit patients.

This CDR3 is 16 amino acids long. V gave up 3 bases and J gave up 1 base, with 14 bases separating them. The germline CDR1 and CDR2 sequences are MNHEY and SMNVEV (reference sequence). Each PCR had synthetic TCR analog templates added to it as a spike-in. Measured with immunoSEQ multiplex PCR; TCRdb has only the in-frame clones, and not every one. The sample carries roughly 26,000 clones, approximately 88% recorded once. Worth noting for this clone: Its antigen remains unknown.

The specimen comprised PBMCs, sampled around atezolizumab (anti-PD-L1) treatment. The chain is built from TRBV27 and TRBJ2-3; a weak D match, TRBD1 (6 bases). This receptor was obtained from a man between 50 and 59 years old with urothelial cancer. This CDR3 is CASSFRSGDGTDTQYF. CDR3 DNA: TGTGCCAGCAGTTTTCGGTCAGGGGATGGCACAGATACGCAGTATTTT.